A single sample gave rise to the 30 T cell receptor beta chains below, sequenced in a study of regulatory T cells in long-lasting Graves disease. In building TCR beta libraries, iRepertoire HTBI primers were used together with Arm-PCR of CDR3 regions. Each CDR3 protein is one row after TCRdb ran MiXCR on the multiplex PCR reads. In the table there are approximately 400,000 distinct CDR3 sequences, just under 15% of which are singletons. Regarding time point: newly diagnosed GD, antithyroid drugs for less than 3 months. There was RNA extracted from PBMCs, and the TCR library was made from it. This sample was shared with a second study, whose subject was T cells in Graves' hyperthyroidism and ophthalmopathy.

This material consisted of peripheral blood mononuclear cells (PBMCs), taken at new diagnosis, from a patient treated with antithyroid drugs. Source of these receptors: a woman in her 30s with Graves disease.

This clonotype was counted a few times. The chain uses TRBV5-1 and TRBJ2-3; 7 nucleotides match TRBD1. CDR1 SGHRS and CDR2 YFSETQ come from the germline V gene. Losses at the gene ends were 0 bases for V and 4 bases for J; bases not matched to a gene: 2. The length of the CDR3 is 14 residues. CDR3 in amino acids: CASSLEGAADTQYF. The CDR3 DNA reads as TGCGCCAGCAGCTTGGAGGGGGCCGCAGATACGCAGTATTTT.

A few counts support this clonotype. It may be a read error: a sequence one base away is much more abundant. V and J are TRBV5-1 and TRBJ2-7, with a possible D match to TRBD1 (7 bases). Looked up from germline, CDR1 is SGHRS and CDR2 is YFSETQ. The CDR3 consists of 14 residues. As DNA, the CDR3 is TGCGCCAGCGGCTTCAGGGGGGATAACTACGAGCAGTACTTC. It translates to CASGFRGDNYEQYF.

The table lists this clonotype with many counts. The chain employs TRBV20-1 and TRBJ2-3; 11 bases are shared with TRBD2. CDR1 is DFQATT, CDR2 SNEGSKA, per germline (reference sequence). The CDR3 covers 14 residues. Trimming cost V 6 bases and J 4 bases; bases outside gene matches: 6. In nucleotides, the CDR3 is TGCAGTGCCCCCCTAGCGGGAGGCCCAGATACGCAGTATTTT. It codes for CSAPLAGGPDTQYF.

The gene calls are TRBV7-9 and TRBJ2-1, with D uncertain. The CDR3 is made up of 16 amino acids. Germline V gene lookup returns CDR1 SEHNR and CDR2 FQNEAQ (reference sequence). Trimming pared 5 bases from V and 0 bases from J, leaving 14 bases between. In DNA form, the CDR3 reads TGTGCCAGCAGCCACGATGAAGGGCACTCCTACAATGAGCAGTTCTTC. This encodes CASSHDEGHSYNEQFF.

V usage is TRBV12-3 or TRBV12-4 and J usage is TRBJ2-7, with 9 nucleotides matching TRBD1. Trimming at V came to 6 bases and at J to 3 bases, leaving 6 bases not matched to a gene. The CDR3 covers 14 residues. CDR3 residues: CASSSRTGDYEQYF. In DNA, the CDR3 is TGTGCCAGCAGCTCGCGGACAGGGGACTACGAGCAGTACTTC.

This clonotype showed up many times. The chain uses TRBV12-3 or TRBV12-4 and TRBJ2-1, with D perhaps TRBD2 (5 bases). The CDR3 consists of 13 residues. Trimming pared 9 bases from V and 4 bases from J, leaving 13 bases between. In nucleotides, the CDR3 is TGTGCCAGTACGGACTCTCGGTACAATGAGCAGTTCTTC. Its protein product is CASTDSRYNEQFF.

At least ten counts were recorded for this clonotype. The rearrangement uses TRBV3-1 and TRBJ2-7; maybe TRBD2 (6 bases). The V end lost 2 bases, the J end lost 2 bases, and 13 bases lay between the germline ends. The CDR3 has 15 amino acids. The germline gives CDR1 LGHDT, CDR2 YNNKEL (reference sequence). This CDR3 reads CASSQPGTLPYEQYF. The CDR3 bases are TGTGCCAGCAGCCAACCCGGGACTCTCCCCTACGAGCAGTACTTC.

J is TRBJ1-6 and V is TRBV5-1; D ambiguous. Germline lookup yields CDR1 SGHRS and CDR2 YFSETQ. The ends were cut back, 1 base at V and 4 bases at J, with 12 bases in the middle. The CDR3 runs 16 residues. The CDR3 here is CASSLYGMGYNSPLHF. The CDR3 nucleotides read TGCGCCAGCAGCTTGTACGGGATGGGGTATAATTCACCCCTCCACTTT.

This clonotype was observed at least ten times. The CDR3 nucleotides read TGCAGTGCTAGAGATCGTCGGGACAGCTACACTGAAGCTTTCTTT. Amino acid sequence: CSARDRRDSYTEAFF. This sequence joins TRBV20-1 and TRBJ1-1; 7 positions match TRBD1. This CDR3 is 15 amino acids long. V lost 0 bases to trimming and J lost 3 bases; unmatched junction nucleotides: 7. In germline, CDR1 is DFQATT, CDR2 SNEGSKA (reference sequence).

This clonotype was seen repeatedly, ten times or more. This sequence joins TRBV13 and TRBJ2-2, with TRBD2 identical over 9 bases. CDR1 is PRHDT, CDR2 FYEKMQ, per germline (reference sequence). CDR3 length: 16 amino acids. The V segment lost 3 bases and the J segment 3 bases; nucleotides outside the gene matches: 5. The CDR3 spells CASSFGGRVHTGELFF. Written as DNA, the CDR3 is TGTGCCAGCAGCTTCGGCGGGAGGGTGCACACCGGGGAGCTGTTTTTT.

This clonotype appeared many times. This chain connects TRBV4-1 to TRBJ2-5, with 8 bases lining up with TRBD1. Losses at the gene ends were 3 bases for V and 5 bases for J; bases not matched to a gene: 11. CDR1 MGHRA and CDR2 YSYEKL come from the germline V gene. CDR3 length equals 16 residues. The CDR3 DNA sequence: TGCGCCAGCAGCCAGGAAGCGGACAGGGAGTCGGAGACCCAGTACTTC. It is translated as CASSQEADRESETQYF.

V and J are TRBV19 and TRBJ1-1, with D unresolved. Germline V gene data show CDR1 as LNHDA and CDR2 as SQIVND (reference sequence). V was trimmed by 6 bases and J by 4 bases, leaving 21 bases between them. The CDR3 extends over 16 amino acids. The CDR3, as DNA: TGTGCCAGTAGCCCCTGGGGTGGGGAAGTTGGCACTGAAGCTTTCTTT. It encodes CASSPWGGEVGTEAFF.

About this clonotype: One base away lies a much larger clone, so this may be a sequencing read error. The chain couples TRBV20-1 to TRBJ2-5, with 11 positions matching TRBD2. Losses at the gene ends were 6 bases for V and 11 bases for J; bases not matched to a gene: 14. Germline V lookup: CDR1 DFQATT, CDR2 SNEGSKA (reference sequence). The CDR3 contains 14 residues. CDR3 sequence: CSAYGTSGLNEQYF. The CDR3 DNA reads TGCAGTGCCTACGGGACTAGCGGCTTAAATGAGCAGTACTTC.

This clonotype was detected ten times or more. The V gene is TRBV6-1, the J gene TRBJ2-3; D is undetermined. Trimming left V 1 base short and J 2 bases short, with 10 bases between. Germline V gene lookup returns CDR1 MNHNS and CDR2 SASEGT. The CDR3 extends over 15 amino acids. This CDR3 is CASSEGGLYTDTQYF. DNA for the CDR3: TGTGCCAGCAGTGAAGGTGGCCTCTACACAGATACGCAGTATTTT.

This clonotype came up many times. The CDR3 sequence is CAISETAPETQYF. CDR3 nucleotides: TGTGCCATCAGTGAGACCGCCCCTGAGACCCAGTACTTC. The chain uses TRBV10-3 and TRBJ2-5; D not certain. The V gene's germline CDR1 is ENHRY and CDR2 SYGVKD. This CDR3 spans 13 amino acids. V was trimmed by 2 bases and J by 5 bases, leaving 9 bases between them.

This clonotype was observed at least ten times. The chain couples TRBV12-3 or TRBV12-4 to TRBJ2-1; D is undetermined. This CDR3 contains 16 residues. Trimming left V 5 bases short and J 2 bases short, with 16 bases between. CDR3 region: CASSELRSSPYNEQFF. The CDR3 coding sequence is TGTGCCAGCAGTGAACTTCGGAGTTCCCCCTACAATGAGCAGTTCTTC.

The V gene is TRBV18, the J gene TRBJ2-5, with a tentative D call TRBD2 (6 bases). Trimming left V 0 bases short and J 0 bases short, with 11 bases between. This CDR3 spans 16 amino acids. Germline V gives CDR1 KGHSH, CDR2 LQKENI. The CDR3 nucleotides are TGTGCCAGCTCACCACCGAGGGACTCCTACCAAGAGACCCAGTACTTC. This codes for CASSPPRDSYQETQYF.

This clonotype was recorded many times. This chain links TRBV3-1 with TRBJ2-2, with TRBD1 matching 8 bases. This CDR3 region has 17 residues. Germline V gene sequence: CDR1 LGHDT, CDR2 YNNKEL (reference sequence). The J segment lost 4 bases and the V segment lost 0 bases, leaving 7 bases of the junction unmatched. CDR3 bases: TGTGCCAGCAGCCAAGATATCAGGGGGCGGGTCACCGGGGAGCTGTTTTTT. This gives the protein CASSQDIRGRVTGELFF.

This clonotype has at least ten counts. The chain has TRBV12-3 or TRBV12-4 and TRBJ2-3, with 13 bases aligning to TRBD2. The CDR3 has 16 amino acids. With V trimmed by 3 bases and J by 2 bases, 2 bases remained unmatched. CDR3 coding DNA: TGTGCCAGCAGTTTGGGACTAGCGGGAATCACAGATACGCAGTATTTT. Amino acids: CASSLGLAGITDTQYF.

Concerning this clonotype: With only one base between it and a far larger clone, this is likely a read error. This rearrangement joins TRBV11-3 to TRBJ2-1; tentatively, D is TRBD2 (6 bases). Germline CDR1 reads SGHNT; CDR2 reads YENEEA. The CDR3 contains 14 residues. This chain's CDR3 is CAGSFGSGSGEQFF. The CDR3 coding sequence is TGTGCCGGCAGCTTTGGAAGCGGGTCGGGTGAGCAGTTCTTC.

The sample holds many counts of this clonotype. V gene TRBV24-1 combines with J gene TRBJ2-7; 8 bases map to TRBD1. Per the germline V gene, CDR1 is KGHDR and CDR2 is SFDVKD. The CDR3 has 18 residues. V trimming: 0 bases; J trimming: 1 base; junction bases outside the gene matches: 10. CDR3 in DNA: TGTGCCACCAGTGATTTGCAGGGACAGGCCCTCCGATCCTACGAGCAGTACTTC. Encoded protein: CATSDLQGQALRSYEQYF.

This clonotype was seen many times. The chain uses TRBV12-3 or TRBV12-4 and TRBJ2-7, with 7 bases aligning to TRBD2. Trimming removed 4 bases from V and 0 bases from J; junction bases left unmatched: 3. There are 14 residues in the CDR3. CDR3: CASSSSGLSYEQYF. The CDR3 bases are TGTGCCAGCAGTTCTAGCGGCCTCTCCTACGAGCAGTACTTC.

CDR3 protein: CSAERGGAFFRTEAFF. The CDR3 bases are TGCAGTGCGGAAAGAGGGGGCGCGTTCTTCCGGACTGAAGCTTTCTTT. This chain links TRBV20-1 with TRBJ1-1; TRBD1 matches at 7 bases. The CDR3 has 16 residues. The germline V gene encodes CDR1 DFQATT and CDR2 SNEGSKA (reference sequence). The J segment lost 5 bases and the V segment lost 6 bases, leaving 18 bases of the junction unmatched.

This sequence joins TRBV9 and TRBJ2-2; 9 nucleotides align to TRBD1. With V trimmed by 7 bases and J by 7 bases, 8 bases remained unmatched. The germline CDR1 and CDR2 sequences are SGDLS and YYNGEE. CDR3 length: 14 amino acids. CDR3 nucleotides: TGTGCCAGCGGCGGGGACAGGGAGAACGGGGAGCTGTTTTTT. Protein product: CASGGDRENGELFF.

At least ten counts were recorded for this clonotype. The rearrangement uses TRBV12-3 or TRBV12-4 and TRBJ1-1, with D perhaps TRBD1 (6 bases). CDR3 size: 18 residues. The germline V and J ends were trimmed by 1 base and 2 bases, with 20 bases remaining between them. The chain's CDR3 is CASSLGLGAGSLNTEAFF. The CDR3 bases are TGTGCCAGCAGTTTAGGGTTGGGGGCAGGGTCCCTTAACACTGAAGCTTTCTTT.

This clonotype was detected many times. The chain links TRBV2 to TRBJ1-4; 7 nucleotides line up with TRBD1. Trimming took 8 bases from V and 5 from J; bases not matched to a gene: 14. Per germline, CDR1 SNHLY and CDR2 FYNNEI. The CDR3 extends over 16 amino acids. CDR3 residues: CASAEGQVVGNEKLFF. The CDR3 DNA sequence: TGTGCCAGCGCAGAAGGACAGGTGGTGGGAAATGAAAAACTGTTTTTT.

This clonotype was seen only a few times. The rearrangement links TRBV2 to TRBJ1-6; D may be TRBD1 (6 bases). Trimming took 4 bases from V and 9 from J, leaving 16 bases between them. CDR3 length equals 15 residues. Germline-derived CDR1 and CDR2 are SNHLY and FYNNEI. The CDR3 reads CASSAEQGDGSPLHF. The CDR3 DNA sequence: TGTGCCAGCAGTGCCGAACAGGGAGACGGTTCACCCCTCCACTTT.

This clonotype was seen at least ten times. The V gene is TRBV20-1, the J gene TRBJ2-1; possible D gene TRBD2, 6 bases. The CDR3 consists of 15 residues. CDR1 is DFQATT and CDR2 is SNEGSKA in the germline V gene (reference sequence). Trimming cost V 3 bases and J 7 bases, with 19 bases left between them. CDR3 DNA sequence: TGCAGTGCTAGTCCTACTAGCACCGTGGGGAATGAGCAGTTCTTC. It yields the protein CSASPTSTVGNEQFF.

This clonotype was seen repeatedly, ten times or more. For the CDR3, the DNA is TGCAGTGCTAGAGATCATAGCGGGAGTGATGTTTACGAGCAGTACTTC. As protein: CSARDHSGSDVYEQYF. The chain is built from TRBV20-1 and TRBJ2-7; 9 nucleotides agree with TRBD2. V trimming: 0 bases; J trimming: 4 bases; junction bases outside the gene matches: 10. Germline assignment: CDR1 DFQATT and CDR2 SNEGSKA (reference sequence). This CDR3 comprises 16 residues.

In DNA, the CDR3 is TGTGCCAGCAGGACTAATGAAAAACTGTTTTTT. Its protein is CASRTNEKLFF. This rearrangement joins TRBV25-1 to TRBJ1-4; no definite D call. This CDR3 contains 11 residues. Germline CDR1 reads MGHDK; CDR2 reads SYGVNS. With 6 bases removed from V and 2 bases from J, the gap between germline ends came to 1 base.